This T cell receptor beta chain was recovered during a study of graft-versus-host responses after intestinal transplantation. Study-wide background: Recipients obtained multivisceral, liver-intestinal, or isolated intestinal transplants.

V dropped 2 bases and J dropped 4 bases, with 11 bases sitting between them. The CDR3 loop spans 14 amino acids. The germline V gene has CDR1 MNHEY and CDR2 SVGAGI. The protocol was immunoSEQ multiplex PCR, while the TCRdb copy is restricted to in-frame clones and leaves out a portion. The repertoire holds about 1,100 clones, with about 70% as singletons. Intraepithelial and lamina propria lymphocytes were released after the graft tissue was processed. The sequence came from a human patient who received an intestinal transplant, so some T cells may come from the graft donor. The sequencing here drew on ileum tissue, taken just under 260 days after intestinal transplantation. The rearrangement links TRBV6-5 to TRBJ2-5, with D maybe TRBD2 (6 bases). This chain's CDR3 is CASSYVGGGETQYF. The DNA of the CDR3 is TGTGCCAGCAGTTACGTGGGGGGAGGAGAGACCCAGTACTTC.